This T cell receptor (beta chain) is from a study of blood T cells in healthy people across ages. Donors were healthy Caucasian individuals from Russia aged roughly 6 to 95. Trimming removed 1 base from V and 3 bases from J, with 25 bases in between. CDR1 is SGHAT and CDR2 is FQNNGV in the germline V gene. CDR3 length equals 19 residues. Using a J-beta primer mix together with a sample-barcoded 5' primer, a second PCR was run for about 6 to 11 cycles. Each cDNA molecule, via a template-switch adaptor with 12 random nucleotides, was tagged. All samples gave at least 2.5 million CDR3-containing paired-end reads. Each CDR3 protein gets one entry after TCRdb re-called the 5' RACE reads with MiXCR. The sample lists about 640,000 distinct CDR3 sequences; 45% to 65% were seen once.

Sequencing was carried out using blood. This sequence originates from a man aged 60-69 years in good health. The chain joins TRBV11-2 to TRBJ2-7; D tentatively reads TRBD1 or TRBD2 (5 bases each). The CDR3 loop reads CASSLAGGRQIFTHYEQYF. CDR3 nucleotides: TGTGCCAGCAGCTTAGCTGGGGGAAGACAGATCTTTACACACTACGAGCAGTACTTC.